These 29 T cell receptor beta chains originate from one sample sequenced in a study of cytomegalovirus exposure and HLA in healthy donors. With 60 Vbeta and 13 Jbeta primers, the PCR was carried out. Sequencing used immunoSEQ multiplex PCR; TCRdb keeps in-frame clones, though not all of them. The sample records roughly 140,000 clones, 80% being singletons. Sequenced input: PBMCs. These receptors originate from a male donor in good health and CMV-seronegative.

DNA of the CDR3: TGTGCCAGCAGTGAAACCCAGGGCTCTGCCTACGAGCAGTACTTC. Translation gives CASSETQGSAYEQYF. The chain is built from TRBV2 and TRBJ2-7; possibly TRBD1 for D (5 bases). The CDR3 runs to 15 residues. Trimming removed 2 bases at V and 2 bases at J, with 13 bases between. CDR1 is SNHLY, CDR2 FYNNEI, per germline. The full variable domain, completed using reference TRBV2 and TRBJ2-7, is EPEVTQTPSHQVTQMGQEVILRCVPISNHLYFYWYRQILGQKVEFLVSFYNNEISEKSEIFDDQFSVERPDGSNFTLKIRSTKLEDSAMYFCASSETQGSAYEQYFGPGTRLTVT.

The rearrangement uses TRBV6-5 and TRBJ1-2; tentatively, D is TRBD1 (6 bases). The CDR3 consists of 14 residues. Trimming pared 3 bases from V and 8 bases from J, leaving 16 bases between. The V gene's germline CDR1 is MNHEY and CDR2 SVGAGI. CDR3 residues: CASSYGRGGSGYTF. The CDR3 DNA reads as TGTGCCAGCAGTTATGGCAGGGGTGGGTCAGGCTACACCTTC.

This CDR3 reads CASSRTSGGRTDTQYF. The CDR3 region has the DNA TGTGCCAGCAGCCGGACTAGCGGGGGGCGCACAGATACGCAGTATTTT. The chain is built from TRBV9 and TRBJ2-3; the match to TRBD2 covers 14 bases. With V trimmed by 4 bases and J by 1 base, 2 bases remained unmatched. Germline values: CDR1 SGDLS, CDR2 YYNGEE. The CDR3 consists of 16 residues.

The chain links TRBV27 to TRBJ2-5; no firm D call. V lost 2 bases and J lost 3, with 10 bases in between. Germline V gene data show CDR1 as MNHEY and CDR2 as SMNVEV (reference sequence). The CDR3 is made up of 14 amino acids. In nucleotides, the CDR3 is TGTGCCAGCAGTTTAGTGGGCAGCAAAGAGACCCAGTACTTC. Protein: CASSLVGSKETQYF.

The CDR3 region is CASSQVGQGYRELFF. The CDR3 DNA reads TGCGCCAGCAGCCAAGTAGGGCAGGGTTACCGGGAGCTGTTTTTT. The chain links TRBV4-3 to TRBJ2-2, with a weak D call TRBD1 (5 bases). The CDR3 has 15 residues. CDR1 is LGHNA and CDR2 is YSLEER in the germline V gene. V was trimmed by 1 base and J by 9 bases, leaving 15 bases between them.

The CDR3 coding sequence is TGCGCCAGCAGCCCGAGAGGGGGCTGGGACAATGAGCAGTTCTTC. It yields the protein CASSPRGGWDNEQFF. This chain uses TRBV5-1 with TRBJ2-1, with 7 bases identical to TRBD1. V lost 4 bases and J lost 5; bases outside the gene matches: 9. CDR3 length equals 15 residues. CDR1 and CDR2 (germline): SGHRS, YFSETQ.

A remark on this clone: The identical CDR3 is also encoded by other nucleotide sequences in the sample. The V gene is TRBV7-9, the J gene TRBJ1-1; D unresolved. Trimming cost V 5 bases and J 1 base, with 8 bases left between them. Germline CDR1 reads SEHNR; CDR2 reads FQNEAQ (reference sequence). The CDR3 sequence is 13 residues long. CDR3 in amino acids: CASSPRGNTEAFF. CDR3 DNA: TGTGCCAGCAGCCCCCGGGGGAACACTGAAGCTTTCTTT. Using reference TRBV7-9 and TRBJ1-1 for the parts outside the CDR3, the full variable domain is DTGVSQNPRHKITKRGQNVTFRCDPISEHNRLYWYRQTLGQGPEFLTYFQNEAQLEKSRLLSDRFSAERPKGSFSTLEIQRTEQGDSAMYLCASSPRGNTEAFFGQGTRLTVV.

Turning to this clone: Germline is not matched at one junction end, which may reflect a read error. The rearrangement uses TRBV7-8 and TRBJ1-5, with D tentatively TRBD1 (6 bases). From germline, CDR1 is SGHVS and CDR2 FQNEAQ. There are 15 residues in the CDR3. In DNA, the CDR3 is TGTGCCAGCAGTTTAGTGGCAGGGGCACGGCAGCCCCAGCATTTT. Its translation: CASSLVAGARQPQHF.

This clone showed up just once. The CDR3 DNA sequence: TGTGCCAGCAGAAAGGGACAGGGCAGCGGTCAGCCCCAGCATTTT. Residues: CASRKGQGSGQPQHF. This chain connects TRBV6-1 to TRBJ1-5, with 9 bases matching TRBD1. There are 15 residues in the CDR3. V lost 6 bases and J lost 6; bases outside the gene matches: 9. The germline V gene encodes CDR1 MNHNS and CDR2 SASEGT.

The chain couples TRBV19 to TRBJ1-5; D not resolved. CDR1 is LNHDA, CDR2 SQIVND, per germline (reference sequence). The CDR3 totals 12 residues. V lost 6 bases and J lost 0, with 3 bases in between. This chain's CDR3 is CASRSSNQPQHF. The CDR3 bases are TGTGCCAGTAGGAGTAGCAATCAGCCCCAGCATTTT.

V and J are TRBV4-2 and TRBJ1-6; D gene unclear. CDR1 is LGHNA and CDR2 is YNFKEQ in the germline V gene. V was pared by 3 bases and J by 7 bases, with 16 bases between. This CDR3 comprises 16 residues. The CDR3 DNA is TGTGCCAGCAGCCACAGCGGAGGAGAGGGAAATTCACCCCTCCACTTT. Protein sequence: CASSHSGGEGNSPLHF.

The chain uses TRBV11-2 and TRBJ2-1, with unresolved D. This CDR3 comprises 14 residues. CDR1 and CDR2 (germline): SGHAT, FQNNGV. Trimming removed 6 bases at V and 2 bases at J, with 11 bases between. For the CDR3, the DNA is TGTGCCAGCAGGCGGCCCGGCCCCTACAATGAGCAGTTCTTC. Its translation is CASRRPGPYNEQFF.

J is TRBJ1-1 and V is TRBV25-1; D call uncertain. V was cut by 1 base and J by 1 base, with 7 bases left in between. The germline V gene encodes CDR1 MGHDK and CDR2 SYGVNS. CDR3 size: 14 residues. The chain's CDR3 is CASSESEANTEAFF. The CDR3 DNA follows: TGTGCCAGCAGTGAATCGGAGGCGAACACTGAAGCTTTCTTT.

The chain employs TRBV4-3 and TRBJ1-1; D remains ambiguous. Germline loops: CDR1 LGHNA, CDR2 YSLEER. V was pared by 1 base and J by 5 bases, with 14 bases between. This CDR3 region has 15 residues. CDR3 region: CASSQGGRMGTEAFF. The DNA for the CDR3 is TGCGCCAGCAGCCAAGGCGGGCGAATGGGGACTGAAGCTTTCTTT.

This clone was detected only once. The chain couples TRBV7-3 to TRBJ2-2, with 7 positions matching TRBD1. V shed 6 bases and J 4 bases; nucleotides not matched to a gene: 5. Germline values: CDR1 SGHTA, CDR2 FQGTGA. The CDR3 has 14 amino acids. The CDR3 loop is CASSRQGATGELFF. The DNA for the CDR3 is TGTGCCAGCAGTCGACAGGGTGCCACCGGGGAGCTGTTTTTT.

The chain couples TRBV2 to TRBJ1-4; D uncertain. Germline CDR1 and CDR2: SNHLY and FYNNEI. The V end lost 6 bases, the J end lost 6 bases, and 17 bases lay between the germline ends. The CDR3 covers 15 residues. The DNA of the CDR3 is TGTGCCAGCAGATCCCGCCGCTCCTCGGATGAAAAACTGTTTTTT. Protein: CASRSRRSSDEKLFF.

This clone was seen a few times. This chain uses TRBV30 with TRBJ1-5, with a weak D call TRBD1 (5 bases). Germline values: CDR1 GTSNPN, CDR2 SVGIG (reference sequence). Trimming removed 0 bases at V and 9 bases at J, with 18 bases between. The CDR3 contains 15 residues. The CDR3, as DNA: TGTGCCTGGAGTGTACGGACGGAACCAGGGCGGCCCCAGCATTTT. Residues: CAWSVRTEPGRPQHF.

This chain uses TRBV9 with TRBJ2-2, with D possibly being TRBD2 (6 bases). Germline CDR1 SGDLS, CDR2 YYNGEE. The ends were cut back, 4 bases at V and 9 bases at J, with 16 bases in the middle. The CDR3 extends over 14 amino acids. CDR3 sequence: CASSPWGEVRELFF. The CDR3, as DNA: TGTGCCAGCAGCCCGTGGGGGGAGGTTCGGGAGCTGTTTTTT.

This sequence joins TRBV9 and TRBJ1-1; tentatively, D is TRBD1 (6 bases). The CDR3 runs 13 residues. V lost 4 bases, J lost 9 bases, and 16 bases lay in between. CDR1 is SGDLS, CDR2 YYNGEE, per germline. The CDR3 coding sequence is TGTGCCAGCAGCCAACCCGGGGGGCATCAAGCTTTCTTT. This encodes CASSQPGGHQAFF.

The chain couples TRBV7-2 to TRBJ2-5, with unresolved D. This CDR3 has 12 amino acids. Per germline, CDR1 SGHTA and CDR2 FQGNSA. V lost 3 bases and J lost 4, with 6 bases in between. CDR3 sequence reads: CASSFNRETQYF. In DNA form, the CDR3 reads TGTGCCAGCAGCTTCAATAGAGAGACCCAGTACTTC.

The chain employs TRBV5-6 and TRBJ1-5; TRBD1 aligns across 8 bases. The ends lost 1 base at V and 7 bases at J; junction bases unmatched: 10. The germline gives CDR1 SGHDT, CDR2 YYEEEE. The CDR3 runs 16 residues. The CDR3 DNA reads TGTGCCAGCAGCTTGTGGAGGGCAGGGGGCTTACAGCCCCAGCATTTT. Encoded protein: CASSLWRAGGLQPQHF. The full variable domain, with the rest looked up from reference TRBV5-6 and TRBJ1-5, is DAGVTQSPTHLIKTRGQQVTLRCSPKSGHDTVSWYQQALGQGPQFIFQYYEEEERQRGNFPDRFSGHQFPNYSSELNVNALLLGDSALYLCASSLWRAGGLQPQHFGDGTRLSIL.

J is TRBJ2-5 and V is TRBV7-2; 7 bases are shared with TRBD1. Germline CDR1 SGHTA, CDR2 FQGNSA. This CDR3 is 12 amino acids long. J gave up 5 bases and V 10 bases, and 7 bases lay outside the gene matches. The CDR3 DNA sequence: TGTGCCACGGGTAGGGGGCCGGAGACCCAGTACTTC. Its translation: CATGRGPETQYF.

The sample holds one count of this clone. The genes are TRBV4-1 and TRBJ2-5; 8 bases are shared with TRBD2. Germline V gene lookup returns CDR1 MGHRA and CDR2 YSYEKL. The CDR3 has 16 amino acids. V lost 2 bases, J lost 5 bases, and 10 bases stayed unmatched. The CDR3 loop reads CASSQPGRGSMETQYF. CDR3 bases: TGCGCCAGCAGCCAACCCGGGAGGGGTTCGATGGAGACCCAGTACTTC.

This chain joins TRBV4-3 and TRBJ1-2; D uncertain. This CDR3 has 14 amino acids. Germline values: CDR1 LGHNA, CDR2 YSLEER. The V and J ends lost 3 bases and 0 bases respectively, with 8 bases between them. Written as DNA, the CDR3 is TGCGCCAGCAGCCAGGCGGGTACTAACTATGGCTACACCTTC. Translating it yields CASSQAGTNYGYTF.

V is TRBV19 and J is TRBJ1-6; 7 bases match TRBD1. The V gene's germline CDR1 is LNHDA and CDR2 SQIVND (reference sequence). V trimming: 5 bases; J trimming: 7 bases; junction bases outside the gene matches: 8. This CDR3 is built from 15 residues. In DNA form, the CDR3 reads TGTGCCAGTAGTTCTCCGCAGACAGGGAATTCACCCCTCCACTTT. Translated, it gives CASSSPQTGNSPLHF. Variable domain in full (rest from reference TRBV19 and TRBJ1-6): DGGITQSPKYLFRKEGQNVTLSCEQNLNHDAMYWYRQDPGQGLRLIYYSQIVNDFQKGDIAEGYSVSREKKESFPLTVTSAQKNPTAFYLCASSSPQTGNSPLHFGNGTRLTVT.

The chain carries TRBV6-6 and TRBJ2-7; D may be TRBD1 (5 bases). V gave up 5 bases and J gave up 0 bases, with 14 bases separating them. This CDR3 has 15 amino acids. Germline CDR1 is MNHNY and CDR2 is SVGAGI (reference sequence). The CDR3 here is CASSERQTDSYEQYF. CDR3 DNA: TGTGCCAGCAGTGAGCGACAGACTGACTCCTACGAGCAGTACTTC.

The chain joins TRBV7-8 to TRBJ1-1; 8 bases align to TRBD1. V lost 3 bases to trimming and J lost 6 bases; unmatched junction nucleotides: 3. This CDR3 contains 13 residues. Germline V gene lookup returns CDR1 SGHVS and CDR2 FQNEAQ. CDR3 bases: TGTGCCAGCAGCTTGGAGACAGGGGCTGAAGCTTTCTTT. Protein sequence: CASSLETGAEAFF.

The V call is TRBV7-6, the J call TRBJ2-3; 12 bases are shared with TRBD2. The J segment lost 9 bases and the V segment lost 1 base, leaving 5 bases of the junction unmatched. The CDR3 is made up of 15 amino acids. CDR1 and CDR2 (germline): SGHVS, FNYEAQ. The CDR3 spells CASSLGLAGGTTQYF. The CDR3 coding sequence is TGTGCCAGCAGCTTAGGGCTAGCGGGGGGGACGACGCAGTATTTT.

The rearrangement uses TRBV7-2 and TRBJ1-2; a possible D gene is TRBD1 (5 bases). CDR1 and CDR2 from the germline V gene are SGHTA and FQGNSA. Trimming took 5 bases from V and 1 from J, leaving 14 bases between them. This CDR3 region has 15 residues. This CDR3 is CASSPGGKSNYGYTF. CDR3 sequence (DNA): TGTGCCAGCAGCCCTGGGGGGAAGAGTAACTATGGCTACACCTTC.